The source of this TCR beta chain is a study of tumor and adjacent non-tumor tissue in lung cancer. Three rounds of nested PCR, following a modified ARM-PCR protocol, produced the TCRbeta library. Using its own MiXCR run on the multiplex PCR reads, TCRdb lists one record per CDR3 protein. This sample carries fewer than 85,000 distinct CDR3 sequences, around 74% of them seen once, and the ten largest clones take less than 15%. This sample's RNA came from whole unsorted tissue. Chemotherapy-naive patients with new lung cancer underwent thoracic surgery in China, August–late 2014. The receptor's source is a woman aged 45 to 65 with non-small cell lung cancer. The sequenced material came from lung tumor tissue.

In DNA form, the CDR3 reads TGTGCCAGCAGTCAAGGACTAACGGCACTTGAGCAGTTCTTC. It specifies CASSQGLTALEQFF. The V call is TRBV11-2, the J call TRBJ2-1; possibly TRBD2 for D (6 bases). The CDR3 consists of 14 residues. CDR1 is SGHAT and CDR2 is FQNNGV in the germline V gene. V lost 6 bases and J 9 bases, leaving 18 bases between the germline ends.